This passage covers 5 T cell receptor beta chains from one sample sequenced in a study of identical twins' blood T cells (dated by TCRdb to between 2011 and 2013). Libraries were constructed by 5' RACE. Sequencing relied on an Illumina Genome Analyzer IIx. The public reads were quality trimmed at Q25 with fastp and then assembled into clones with MiXCR by TCRdb, keeping productive beta chains. Identical CDR3 protein sequences are pooled into one entry, listed with their most common genes and DNA. This sample comprises fewer than 450,000 distinct CDR3 sequences, over 25% of them detected only once. Jointly, the top ten make up around 5.6% of the sample. The specimen was PBMCs. The origin of the receptors is a woman aged 18 to 55 in good health.

This sequence joins TRBV5-1 and TRBJ1-2; 7 bases agree with TRBD1. The germline CDR1 and CDR2 sequences are SGHRS and YFSETQ. The CDR3 sequence is 14 residues long. J was trimmed by 7 bases and V by 0 bases; bases with no gene match: 6. CDR3 sequence (DNA): TGCGCCAGCAGCTTGGGGACAGGCCTTAGTGGCTACACCTTC. It yields the protein CASSLGTGLSGYTF. The full variable domain, its missing parts supplied by reference TRBV5-1 and TRBJ1-2, is KAGVTQTPRYLIKTRGQQVTLSCSPISGHRSVSWYQQTPGQGLQFLFEYFSETQRNKGNFPGRFSGRQFSNSRSEMNVSTLELGDSALYLCASSLGTGLSGYTFGSGTRLTVV.

Comments on this clonotype: It may be a read error: a sequence one base away is much more abundant. The chain uses TRBV14 and TRBJ1-1; a weak D match, TRBD1 (5 bases). This CDR3 comprises 13 residues. Germline V gene sequence: CDR1 SGHDN, CDR2 FVKESK. The CDR3 is CASSKGLNTEVFF. DNA for the CDR3: TGTGCCAGCAGCAAGGGGCTGAACACTGAAGTTTTCTTT.

The chain combines TRBV27 with TRBJ1-1; D not certain. Germline-derived CDR1 and CDR2 are MNHEY and SMNVEV (reference sequence). Trimming shortened V by 2 bases and J by 1 base, and 8 bases separated the two germline ends. The CDR3 loop spans 14 amino acids. The CDR3 sequence: CASSLRSQNTEAFF. As DNA, the CDR3 is TGTGCCAGCAGTTTACGCAGCCAGAACACTGAAGCTTTCTTT.

This clonotype was observed a handful of times. This chain uses TRBV20-1 with TRBJ1-5; TRBD1 matches 7 bases. V gave up 6 bases and J gave up 5 bases; unmatched junction bases: 7. Per the germline V gene, CDR1 is DFQATT and CDR2 is SNEGSKA (reference sequence). This CDR3 is 13 amino acids long. This chain's CDR3 is CSASQGGDQPQHF. The CDR3 nucleotides read TGCAGTGCGTCTCAGGGGGGGGATCAGCCCCAGCATTTT.

With regard to this clonotype: Since a much larger clone is just one base distant, this may be a read error. V and J are TRBV7-8 and TRBJ1-1, with a possible D match to TRBD1 (5 bases). Trimming left V 5 bases short and J 5 bases short, with 15 bases between. The CDR3 is made up of 14 amino acids. CDR1 is SGHVS, CDR2 FQNEAQ, per germline. This CDR3 is CASSPRDGETEAFF. The CDR3 DNA reads TGTGCCAGCAGCCCTAGGGACGGTGAGACTGAAGCTTTCTTT.